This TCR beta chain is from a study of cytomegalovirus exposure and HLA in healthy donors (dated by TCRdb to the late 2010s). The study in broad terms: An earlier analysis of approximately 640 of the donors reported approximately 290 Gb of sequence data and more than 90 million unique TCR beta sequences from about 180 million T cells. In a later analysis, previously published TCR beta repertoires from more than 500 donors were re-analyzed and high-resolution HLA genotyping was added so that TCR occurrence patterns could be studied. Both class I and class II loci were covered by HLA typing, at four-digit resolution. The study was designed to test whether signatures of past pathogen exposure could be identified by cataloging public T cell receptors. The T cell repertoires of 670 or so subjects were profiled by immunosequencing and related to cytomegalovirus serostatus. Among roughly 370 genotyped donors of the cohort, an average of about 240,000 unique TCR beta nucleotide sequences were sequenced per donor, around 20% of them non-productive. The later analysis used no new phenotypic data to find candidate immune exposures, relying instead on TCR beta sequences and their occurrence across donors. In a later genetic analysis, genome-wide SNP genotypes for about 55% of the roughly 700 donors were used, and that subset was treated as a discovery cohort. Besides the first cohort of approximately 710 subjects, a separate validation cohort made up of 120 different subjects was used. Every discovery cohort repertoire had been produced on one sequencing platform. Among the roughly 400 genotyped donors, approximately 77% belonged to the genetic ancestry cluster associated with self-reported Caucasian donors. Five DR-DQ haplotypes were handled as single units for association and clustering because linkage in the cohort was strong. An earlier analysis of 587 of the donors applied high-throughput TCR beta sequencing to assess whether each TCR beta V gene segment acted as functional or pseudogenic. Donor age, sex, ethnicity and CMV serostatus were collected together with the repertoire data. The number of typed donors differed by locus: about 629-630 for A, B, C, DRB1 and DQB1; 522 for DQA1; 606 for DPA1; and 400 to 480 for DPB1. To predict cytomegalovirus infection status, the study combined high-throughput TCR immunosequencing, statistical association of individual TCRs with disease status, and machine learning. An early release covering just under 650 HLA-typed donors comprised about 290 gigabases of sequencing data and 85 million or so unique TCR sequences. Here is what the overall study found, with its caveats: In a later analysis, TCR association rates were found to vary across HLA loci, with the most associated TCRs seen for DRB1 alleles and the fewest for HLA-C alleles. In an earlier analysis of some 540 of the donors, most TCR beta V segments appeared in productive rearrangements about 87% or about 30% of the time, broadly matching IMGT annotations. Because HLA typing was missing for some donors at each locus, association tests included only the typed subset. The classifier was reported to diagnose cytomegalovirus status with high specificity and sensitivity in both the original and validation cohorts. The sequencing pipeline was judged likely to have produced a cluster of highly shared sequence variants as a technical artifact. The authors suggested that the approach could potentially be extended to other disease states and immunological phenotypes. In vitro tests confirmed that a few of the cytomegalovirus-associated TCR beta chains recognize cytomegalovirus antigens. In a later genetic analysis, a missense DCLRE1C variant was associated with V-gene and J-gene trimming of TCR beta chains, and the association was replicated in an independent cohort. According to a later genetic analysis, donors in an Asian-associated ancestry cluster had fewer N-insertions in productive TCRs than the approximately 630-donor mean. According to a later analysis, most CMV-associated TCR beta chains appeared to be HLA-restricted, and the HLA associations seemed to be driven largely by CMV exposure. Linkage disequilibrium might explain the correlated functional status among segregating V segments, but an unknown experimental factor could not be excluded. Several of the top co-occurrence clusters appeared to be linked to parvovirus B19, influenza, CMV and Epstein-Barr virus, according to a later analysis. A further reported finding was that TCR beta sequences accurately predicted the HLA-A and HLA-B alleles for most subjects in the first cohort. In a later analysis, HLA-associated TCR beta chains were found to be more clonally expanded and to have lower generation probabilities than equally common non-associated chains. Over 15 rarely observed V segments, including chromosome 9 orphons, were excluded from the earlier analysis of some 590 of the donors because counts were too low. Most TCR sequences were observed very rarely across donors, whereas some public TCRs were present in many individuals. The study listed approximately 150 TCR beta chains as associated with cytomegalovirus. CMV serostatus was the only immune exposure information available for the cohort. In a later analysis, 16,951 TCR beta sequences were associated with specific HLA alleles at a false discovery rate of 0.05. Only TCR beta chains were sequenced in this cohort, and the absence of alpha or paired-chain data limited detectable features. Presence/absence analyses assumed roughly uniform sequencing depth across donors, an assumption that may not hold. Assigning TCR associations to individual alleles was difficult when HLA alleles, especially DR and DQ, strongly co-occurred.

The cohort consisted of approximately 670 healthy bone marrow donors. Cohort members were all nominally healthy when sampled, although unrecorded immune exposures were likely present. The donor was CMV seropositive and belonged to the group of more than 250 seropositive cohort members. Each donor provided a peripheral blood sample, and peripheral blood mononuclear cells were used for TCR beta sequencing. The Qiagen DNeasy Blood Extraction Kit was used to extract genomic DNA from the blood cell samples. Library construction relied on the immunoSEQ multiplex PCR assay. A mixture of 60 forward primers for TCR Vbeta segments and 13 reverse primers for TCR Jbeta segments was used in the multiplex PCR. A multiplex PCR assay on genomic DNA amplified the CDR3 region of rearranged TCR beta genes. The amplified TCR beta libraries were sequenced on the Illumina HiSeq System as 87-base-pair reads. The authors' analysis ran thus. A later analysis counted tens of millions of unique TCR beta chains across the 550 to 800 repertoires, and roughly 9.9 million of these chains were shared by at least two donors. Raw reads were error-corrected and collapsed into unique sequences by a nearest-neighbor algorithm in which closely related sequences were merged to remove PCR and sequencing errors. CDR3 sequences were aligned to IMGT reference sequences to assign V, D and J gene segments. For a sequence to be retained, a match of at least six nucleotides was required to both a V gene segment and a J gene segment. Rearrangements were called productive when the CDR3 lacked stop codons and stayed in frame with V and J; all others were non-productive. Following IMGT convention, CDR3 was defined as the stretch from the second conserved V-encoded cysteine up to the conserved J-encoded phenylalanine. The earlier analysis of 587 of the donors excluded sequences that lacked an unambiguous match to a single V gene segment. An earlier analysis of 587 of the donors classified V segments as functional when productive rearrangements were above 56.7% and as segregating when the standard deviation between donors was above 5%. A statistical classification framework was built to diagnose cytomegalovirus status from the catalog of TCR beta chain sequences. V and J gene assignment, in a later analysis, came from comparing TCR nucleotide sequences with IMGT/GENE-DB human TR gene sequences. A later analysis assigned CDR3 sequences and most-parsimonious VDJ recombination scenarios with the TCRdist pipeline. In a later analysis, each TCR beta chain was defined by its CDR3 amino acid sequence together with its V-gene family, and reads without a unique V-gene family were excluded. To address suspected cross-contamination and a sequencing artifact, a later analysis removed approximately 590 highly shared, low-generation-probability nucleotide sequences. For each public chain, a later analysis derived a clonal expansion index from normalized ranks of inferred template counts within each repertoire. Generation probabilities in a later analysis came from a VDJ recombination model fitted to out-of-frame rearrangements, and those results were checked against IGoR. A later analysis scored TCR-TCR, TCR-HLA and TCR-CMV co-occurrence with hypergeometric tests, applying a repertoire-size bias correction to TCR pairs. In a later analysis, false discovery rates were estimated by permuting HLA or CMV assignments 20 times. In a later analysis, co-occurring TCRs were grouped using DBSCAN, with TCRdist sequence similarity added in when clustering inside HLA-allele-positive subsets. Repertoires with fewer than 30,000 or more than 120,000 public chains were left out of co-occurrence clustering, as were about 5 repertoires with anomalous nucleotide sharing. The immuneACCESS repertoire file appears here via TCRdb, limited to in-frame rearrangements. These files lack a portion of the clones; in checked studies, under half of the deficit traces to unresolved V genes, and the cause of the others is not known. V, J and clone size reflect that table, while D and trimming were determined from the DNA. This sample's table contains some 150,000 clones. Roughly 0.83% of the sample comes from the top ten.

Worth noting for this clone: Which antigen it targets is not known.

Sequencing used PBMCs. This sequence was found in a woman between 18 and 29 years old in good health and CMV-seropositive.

Here the CDR3 is given as CASSQSGQGSPQNYGYTF. The DNA reads TGTGCCAGCTCCCAGTCCGGGCAGGGGAGCCCCCAGAACTATGGCTACACCTTC. The chain is encoded by TRBV18 joined to TRBJ1-2; the D gene is perhaps TRBD1, on 6 matching bases. The CDR3 spans 18 residues, from the cysteine through the phenylalanine. Only the CDR3 DNA is retained, 54 bases long and in frame from the first base. The junction shows trimming of 6 bases on V and 2 bases on J, plus 25 bases between the germline ends. As encoded in the germline V gene, CDR1 is KGHSH while CDR2 is LQKENI.